A single sample gave rise to the 27 T cell receptor beta chains below, sequenced in a study of shared clonotypes between healthy human individuals. Clones were sequenced by immunoSEQ multiplex PCR, and TCRdb holds only the in-frame ones, with some missing. The sample has roughly 1,500,000 clones; just under 99% are singletons. The sample comprised naive CD4+ T cells sorted from blood. Noted subset: CD45RA+ positively selected. The receptors originated from a man in his thirties or forties in good health.

V is TRBV2 and J is TRBJ1-4; tentatively, D is TRBD1 (5 bases). The CDR3 is made up of 15 amino acids. Germline lookup yields CDR1 SNHLY and CDR2 FYNNEI. V gave up 1 base and J gave up 0 bases, with 6 bases separating them. The CDR3 loop reads CASSEGQSTNEKLFF. In DNA, the CDR3 is TGTGCCAGCAGTGAAGGACAGTCAACTAATGAAAAACTGTTTTTT. Filled out from reference TRBV2 and TRBJ1-4, the complete variable domain reads EPEVTQTPSHQVTQMGQEVILRCVPISNHLYFYWYRQILGQKVEFLVSFYNNEISEKSEIFDDQFSVERPDGSNFTLKIRSTKLEDSAMYFCASSEGQSTNEKLFFGSGTQLSVL.

The rearrangement links TRBV28 to TRBJ2-3; 8 bases match TRBD1. V shed 5 bases and J 0 bases; nucleotides not matched to a gene: 7. Per germline, CDR1 MDHEN and CDR2 SYDVKM. The CDR3 is 16 residues long. The CDR3 region has the DNA TGTGCCAGCAGTGGCCAGGGGGCGCCTAGCACAGATACGCAGTATTTT. Amino acids: CASSGQGAPSTDTQYF.

The rearrangement uses TRBV28 and TRBJ1-2, with 9 bases identical to TRBD1. The length of the CDR3 is 21 residues. CDR1 and CDR2 from the germline V gene are MDHEN and SYDVKM. The ends lost 2 bases at V and 3 bases at J; junction bases unmatched: 22. The CDR3 nucleotides are TGTGCCAGCAGTTTACCAATCGATACTTGGTGGACAGGGGAGGTCGACTATGGCTACACCTTC. It is translated as CASSLPIDTWWTGEVDYGYTF.

V and J are TRBV9 and TRBJ1-5; 11 bases are shared with TRBD1. The germline gives CDR1 SGDLS, CDR2 YYNGEE. There are 18 residues in the CDR3. Losses at the gene ends were 4 bases for V and 1 base for J; bases not matched to a gene: 10. The CDR3 sequence is CASSSAGTGGLSNQPQHF. The CDR3, as DNA: TGTGCCAGCAGCTCAGCCGGGACAGGGGGTTTGAGCAATCAGCCCCAGCATTTT.

The DNA for the CDR3 is TGTGCCAGCAGCTTGGTCCGCAGGGGAGACACTGAAGCTTTCTTT. Its translation is CASSLVRRGDTEAFF. The J gene is TRBJ1-1, the V gene TRBV5-4, with D perhaps matching TRBD1 (6 bases). Per germline, CDR1 SGHNT and CDR2 YYREEE (reference sequence). This CDR3 comprises 15 residues. The ends were cut back, 0 bases at V and 3 bases at J, with 12 bases in the middle.

This clone was observed once. The rearrangement joins TRBV5-4 to TRBJ2-7, with D maybe TRBD2 (6 bases). The CDR3 has 14 residues. In germline, CDR1 is SGHNT, CDR2 YYREEE (reference sequence). The V end lost 4 bases, the J end lost 3 bases, and 14 bases lay between the germline ends. The CDR3 DNA follows: TGTGCCAGCAGCCCTGGGACTGTTAACTACGAGCAGTACTTC. It is translated as CASSPGTVNYEQYF.

This chain joins TRBV18 and TRBJ2-7; D is unclear. CDR1 and CDR2 from the germline V gene are KGHSH and LQKENI. The CDR3 runs 13 residues. The V gene lost 8 bases and the J gene lost 3 bases, with 14 bases spanning the gap. The CDR3 reads CASTPGWNYEQYF. The DNA of the CDR3 is TGTGCCAGCACCCCGGGTTGGAACTACGAGCAGTACTTC. Looking up the rest from reference TRBV18 and TRBJ2-7 gives the full variable domain: NAGVMQNPRHLVRRRGQEARLRCSPMKGHSHVYWYRQLPEEGLKFMVYLQKENIIDESGMPKERFSAEFPKEGPSILRIQQVVRGDSAAYFCASTPGWNYEQYFGPGTRLTVT.

The chain joins TRBV30 to TRBJ2-7; D might be TRBD1 (6 bases). The CDR3 loop spans 14 amino acids. Trimming took off 3 bases at V and 3 bases at J, with 15 bases between the two ends. Germline loops: CDR1 GTSNPN, CDR2 SVGIG (reference sequence). For the CDR3, the DNA is TGTGCCTGGAGCCGGGACACCAAATTCTACGAGCAGTACTTC. It is translated as CAWSRDTKFYEQYF.

This clone was found once. The same CDR3 also results from other DNA sequences found in this sample. The chain links TRBV5-4 to TRBJ1-3; no firm D call. Trimming took off 0 bases at V and 0 bases at J, with 4 bases between the two ends. Germline values: CDR1 SGHNT, CDR2 YYREEE (reference sequence). CDR3 length equals 14 residues. CDR3 nucleotides: TGTGCCAGCAGCTTGGTCGGCTCTGGAAACACCATATATTTT. Its protein product is CASSLVGSGNTIYF.

The rearrangement uses TRBV4-3 and TRBJ2-2; D might be TRBD1 or TRBD2, each matching 5 bases. The V gene's germline CDR1 is LGHNA and CDR2 YSLEER. This CDR3 contains 14 residues. V lost 3 bases and J 6 bases, leaving 11 bases between the germline ends. The CDR3 is CASSHVLGAGELFF. In DNA form, the CDR3 reads TGCGCCAGCAGCCATGTCCTGGGGGCCGGGGAGCTGTTTTTT.

The rearrangement uses TRBV28 and TRBJ1-2; 11 bases are shared with TRBD1. The V gene's germline CDR1 is MDHEN and CDR2 SYDVKM. Unmatched junction bases numbered 1, after V lost 6 bases and J lost 1 base. CDR3 length equals 14 residues. CDR3 DNA sequence: TGTGCCAGCAGGGGACAGGGGGGTAACTATGGCTACACCTTC. Amino acid sequence: CASRGQGGNYGYTF.

The chain employs TRBV5-1 and TRBJ2-1, with 11 bases aligning to TRBD2. Germline trimming cut 4 bases from V and 9 bases from J; bases unmatched to any gene: 12. The V gene's germline CDR1 is SGHRS and CDR2 YFSETQ. The CDR3 has 16 residues. The CDR3 sequence: CASSPEIAGGPIEQFF. CDR3 nucleotide sequence: TGCGCCAGCAGCCCAGAAATAGCGGGAGGGCCGATTGAGCAGTTCTTC.

The chain links TRBV30 to TRBJ2-5; D gene unclear. Per germline, CDR1 GTSNPN and CDR2 SVGIG (reference sequence). The V gene lost 0 bases and the J gene lost 3 bases, with 8 bases spanning the gap. This CDR3 is 13 amino acids long. CDR3 region: CAWSVGNKETQYF. CDR3 in DNA: TGTGCCTGGAGTGTAGGGAACAAAGAGACCCAGTACTTC.

This clone showed up just once. The sample has other DNA sequences that encode this CDR3 too. The CDR3 DNA reads as TGCGCCAGCAGAGTTACAGGGGAGGAGACCCAGTACTTC. Amino acid sequence: CASRVTGEETQYF. This rearrangement joins TRBV5-1 to TRBJ2-5; 7 bases fit TRBD1. There are 13 residues in the CDR3. V gave up 5 bases and J gave up 5 bases; unmatched junction bases: 6. Germline V gene sequence: CDR1 SGHRS, CDR2 YFSETQ. The complete variable domain, with remaining parts taken from reference TRBV5-1 and TRBJ2-5, reads KAGVTQTPRYLIKTRGQQVTLSCSPISGHRSVSWYQQTPGQGLQFLFEYFSETQRNKGNFPGRFSGRQFSNSRSEMNVSTLELGDSALYLCASRVTGEETQYFGPGTRLLVL.

The chain combines TRBV7-9 with TRBJ2-7; D gene uncertain. The germline V gene has CDR1 SEHNR and CDR2 FQNEAQ (reference sequence). Trimming removed 0 bases at V and 3 bases at J, with 12 bases between. The length of the CDR3 is 15 residues. The CDR3 DNA is TGTGCCAGCAGCTTAGCAGGAACCCTCCTCTACGAGCAGTACTTC. Amino acids: CASSLAGTLLYEQYF.

This chain uses TRBV2 with TRBJ2-7; a weak D match, TRBD1 (5 bases). V gave up 5 bases and J gave up 3 bases, with 20 bases separating them. This CDR3 has 16 residues. Germline-derived CDR1 and CDR2 are SNHLY and FYNNEI. In DNA form, the CDR3 reads TGTGCCAGCAGTACTCCCCACAGGTCCTCCCACTACGAGCAGTACTTC. Translated, it gives CASSTPHRSSHYEQYF.

The chain links TRBV30 to TRBJ1-1; 9 positions agree with TRBD1. Unmatched junction bases numbered 5, after V lost 4 bases and J lost 2 bases. There are 14 residues in the CDR3. The germline CDR1 and CDR2 sequences are GTSNPN and SVGIG (reference sequence). The CDR3 here is CAWNLQGANTEAFF. CDR3 bases: TGTGCCTGGAACCTACAGGGGGCTAACACTGAAGCTTTCTTT.

This chain uses TRBV5-5 with TRBJ2-7; no reliable D call. This CDR3 contains 13 residues. V shed 2 bases and J shed 6 bases, with 12 bases lying between them. Germline V gene sequence: CDR1 SGHKS, CDR2 YYEKEE (reference sequence). DNA of the CDR3: TGTGCCAGCAGCTTAGCCCCAGAACCCGAGCAGTACTTC. Amino acid sequence: CASSLAPEPEQYF.

The chain joins TRBV30 to TRBJ2-7; the match to TRBD1 covers 7 bases. The germline V gene has CDR1 GTSNPN and CDR2 SVGIG (reference sequence). This CDR3 has 11 amino acids. V was clipped by 3 bases and J by 9 bases; unmatched bases: 5. Here the CDR3 reads CAWRGQSAQYF. CDR3 in DNA: TGTGCCTGGAGGGGACAGTCTGCGCAGTACTTC.

This clone was seen only once. The chain has TRBV5-5 and TRBJ1-3; no clear D gene. Trimming stripped 2 bases from V and 1 base from J, with 10 bases between. The CDR3 loop spans 15 amino acids. Germline V gene sequence: CDR1 SGHKS, CDR2 YYEKEE (reference sequence). CDR3 bases: TGTGCCAGCAGCTTCTTGGGTGGATCTGGAAACACCATATATTTT. Translated: CASSFLGGSGNTIYF. Filled out from reference TRBV5-5 and TRBJ1-3, the complete variable domain reads DAGVTQSPTHLIKTRGQQVTLRCSPISGHKSVSWYQQVLGQGPQFIFQYYEKEERGRGNFPDRFSARQFPNYSSELNVNALLLGDSALYLCASSFLGGSGNTIYFGEGSWLTVV.

The genes are TRBV5-1 and TRBJ2-1, with D tentatively TRBD2 (5 bases). CDR3 length: 14 amino acids. Trimming removed 6 bases at V and 7 bases at J, with 17 bases between. Germline assignment: CDR1 SGHRS and CDR2 YFSETQ. CDR3 in amino acids: CASTPLEISNEQFF. Here the CDR3 DNA reads TGCGCCAGCACGCCACTAGAGATCTCTAATGAGCAGTTCTTC.

The V gene is TRBV19, the J gene TRBJ2-5; D could derive from TRBD1 or TRBD2 (5 bases each). V was trimmed by 7 bases and J by 2 bases, leaving 20 bases between them. CDR1 is LNHDA, CDR2 SQIVND, per germline (reference sequence). This CDR3 spans 16 amino acids. The CDR3 region is CASNPLGTDKQETQYF. For the CDR3, the DNA is TGTGCCAGTAATCCCCTCGGGACGGATAAACAAGAGACCCAGTACTTC.

The chain joins TRBV5-1 to TRBJ2-2, with D perhaps matching TRBD2 (5 bases). Germline CDR1 and CDR2: SGHRS and YFSETQ. CDR3 length equals 14 residues. The V gene lost 4 bases and the J gene lost 2 bases, with 9 bases spanning the gap. The CDR3 DNA reads TGCGCCAGCAGCCCGAGGGTAAACACCGGGGAGCTGTTTTTT. Amino acids: CASSPRVNTGELFF. The entire variable domain, with the rest obtained from reference TRBV5-1 and TRBJ2-2, is as follows: KAGVTQTPRYLIKTRGQQVTLSCSPISGHRSVSWYQQTPGQGLQFLFEYFSETQRNKGNFPGRFSGRQFSNSRSEMNVSTLELGDSALYLCASSPRVNTGELFFGEGSRLTVL.

The gene calls are TRBV18 and TRBJ2-2, with 13 nucleotides matching TRBD2. Germline V gene lookup returns CDR1 KGHSH and CDR2 LQKENI. This CDR3 is 18 amino acids long. J was trimmed by 5 bases and V by 1 base; bases with no gene match: 7. CDR3 loop: CASSPRGLAGVGTGELFF. DNA for the CDR3: TGTGCCAGCTCACCACGAGGACTAGCGGGAGTAGGGACCGGGGAGCTGTTTTTT.

V and J are TRBV18 and TRBJ1-1, with a possible D match to TRBD1 (5 bases). The V gene's germline CDR1 is KGHSH and CDR2 LQKENI. The length of the CDR3 is 14 residues. The V and J ends lost 10 bases and 1 base respectively, with 16 bases between them. In DNA form, the CDR3 reads TGTGCCACCTCGGCAGGGTCGGCGAACACTGAAGCTTTCTTT. Translating it yields CATSAGSANTEAFF.

The gene calls are TRBV18 and TRBJ2-7; D ambiguous. The CDR3 loop spans 14 amino acids. Trimming took 3 bases from V and 7 from J, leaving 16 bases between them. In germline, CDR1 is KGHSH, CDR2 LQKENI. DNA of the CDR3: TGTGCCAGCTCACCTGATCACGGCCCCACGGAGCAGTACTTC. Its translation is CASSPDHGPTEQYF.

The rearrangement links TRBV7-2 to TRBJ2-3, with 9 bases identical to TRBD1. J was trimmed by 7 bases and V by 5 bases; bases with no gene match: 7. The germline V gene encodes CDR1 SGHTA and CDR2 FQGNSA. The CDR3 extends over 14 amino acids. CDR3 nucleotides: TGTGCCAGCAGCCCCGGGACAGGGAGACATACGCAGTATTTT. Its protein product is CASSPGTGRHTQYF.